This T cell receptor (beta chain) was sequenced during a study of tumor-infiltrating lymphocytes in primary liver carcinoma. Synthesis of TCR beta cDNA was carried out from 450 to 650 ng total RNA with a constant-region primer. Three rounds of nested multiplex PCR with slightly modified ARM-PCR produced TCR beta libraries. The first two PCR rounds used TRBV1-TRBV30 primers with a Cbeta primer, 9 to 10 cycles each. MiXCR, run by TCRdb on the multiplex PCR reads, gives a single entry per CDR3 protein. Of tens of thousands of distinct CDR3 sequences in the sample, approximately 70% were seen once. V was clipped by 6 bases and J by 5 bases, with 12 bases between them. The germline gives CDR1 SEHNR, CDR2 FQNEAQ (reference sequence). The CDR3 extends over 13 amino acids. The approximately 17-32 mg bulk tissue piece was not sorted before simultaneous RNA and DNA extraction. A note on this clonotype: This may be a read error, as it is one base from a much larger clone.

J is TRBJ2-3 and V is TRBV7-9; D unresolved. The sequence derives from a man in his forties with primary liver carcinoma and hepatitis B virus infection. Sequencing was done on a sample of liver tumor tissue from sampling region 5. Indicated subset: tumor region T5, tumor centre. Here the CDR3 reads CASRSYGIDTQYF. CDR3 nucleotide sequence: TGTGCCAGCAGATCCTATGGGATAGATACGCAGTATTTT. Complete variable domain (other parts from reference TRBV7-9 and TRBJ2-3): DTGVSQNPRHKITKRGQNVTFRCDPISEHNRLYWYRQTLGQGPEFLTYFQNEAQLEKSRLLSDRFSAERPKGSFSTLEIQRTEQGDSAMYLCASRSYGIDTQYFGPGTRLTVL.